This TCR beta chain was captured by sequencing in a study of T cell repertoires in cytomegalovirus infection. Study-wide findings and caveats: Cumulative frequency of public TCR beta families picked out carriers of CMV plus the relevant HLA.

Germline V gene data show CDR1 as SGHRS and CDR2 as YFSETQ. CDR3 length equals 14 residues. Trimming stripped 4 bases from V and 3 bases from J, with 14 bases between. In TCRdb, the reads were re-called with MiXCR into one record per CDR3 protein. In the table there are approximately 500,000 distinct CDR3 sequences, 16% of which are singletons. With regard to this clonotype: The antigen remains unidentified.

This chain links TRBV5-1 with TRBJ2-7, with D hard to call. This sequence originates from a human donor in good health (CMV status not recorded). Some clones in this sample may be carry-over from other donors' samples. Sequencing used CD8+ T cells from PBMCs. The CDR3 region is CASSLGPYRYEQYF. The CDR3 DNA reads TGCGCCAGCAGCCTTGGTCCCTACCGCTACGAGCAGTACTTC.